Included here is one T cell receptor (beta chain) sequence, with context. The antigen remains unidentified. The PCR had 60 Vbeta and 13 Jbeta primers. Sequencing was performed with immunoSEQ multiplex PCR; in TCRdb, only in-frame clones are kept and a portion is missing. The sample lists 210,000 or so clones; 76% were seen once. This record belongs to a study of cytomegalovirus exposure and HLA in healthy donors. Study outcomes and limitations: Later analysis indicated greater clonal expansion among HLA-associated TCR beta chains than among equally common other chains.

CDR3 length: 13 residues. Trimming removed 4 bases at V and 6 bases at J, with 12 bases between. Germline V gene sequence: CDR1 SGHNT, CDR2 YYREEE (reference sequence). The sample comprised PBMCs. The clonotype was recovered from a man aged 18 to 29 in good health and CMV-seronegative. This chain joins TRBV5-4 and TRBJ2-3; D is possibly TRBD1 (6 bases). In nucleotides, the CDR3 is TGTGCCAGCAGCCGGGACAAAGGGGATACGCAGTATTTT. As protein: CASSRDKGDTQYF.